What follows is one T cell receptor (beta chain) and its context. This clonotype was counted only a few times. Its specific antigen is unknown. No quality values exist for individual bases; no much larger clone is one base distant. Library preparation used 5' RACE. The listed sequencing device is Illumina HiSeq 2500. The second PCR ran for about 6 to 12 cycles and used a J-beta primer mix along with a sample-barcoded 5' primer. A unique molecular identifier was introduced onto each TCR beta cDNA molecule by a template-switch 5' adaptor carrying 12 random nucleotides. Each sample yielded at least 3 million CDR3-containing paired-end reads. First-strand cDNA synthesis was performed from all RNA using the Mint cDNA synthesis kit, with priming by a TRBC-specific oligonucleotide. Following uracil-DNA glycosylase treatment, a first 18-cycle PCR with universal primers M1SS and BC2_uni_R was performed on all cDNA. In the paper's pipeline: For normalization, 1 million high-quality reads, each with a distinct molecular identifier, were randomly selected from each sample. Instead of being binned into consensus sequences, reads with shared molecular identifiers were discarded. MiTCR, set to a Q25 quality threshold and the strictest error-elimination algorithm, was used for CDR3 identification, clonotype clustering and error correction. A nonparametric unseen species model using Euler transformation provided a lower-bound estimate of total TCR beta diversity. Starting from the raw public reads, TCRdb applied fastp trimming at Q25, assembled clones with MiXCR and retained in-frame beta chains. CDR3 protein sequences are deduplicated, and each keeps its most common genes and DNA. V and J calls and clone size were set by TCRdb, not the authors. In this sample the table shows more than 650,000 distinct CDR3 sequences, about a fifth of which occur a single time. Under 25% of the sample is in the top ten clones.

Donors were around 37 systemically healthy Caucasian individuals from Russia aged 6 to 90 years. Approximately 10 milliliters of peripheral blood were collected from each donor into EDTA-treated Vacutainer tubes. Ficoll-Paque density-gradient centrifugation was used to isolate PBMCs, with at least 7 million obtained per sample. Trizol reagent was used to extract total RNA from PBMCs, with at least 6 micrograms per sample. The percentages of naive CD45RAhigh/CD27high T cells were determined by flow cytometry on a PBMC aliquot from every donor. These data come from a study of blood T cells in healthy people across ages (dated by TCRdb to between 2014 and 2016). With respect to the entire study: In model experiments, template switching captured roughly one uniquely barcoded TCR beta cDNA molecule for every two T cells. Age-related changes in TCR beta repertoire diversity were measured in the study by deep sequencing normalized with unique cDNA molecular identifiers. Four age groups were formed from the donors: young (average about 16 years), middle-aged (just under 40), aged (roughly 56) and long-lived (more than 75). To avoid experimental bias, donors of different ages were distributed randomly across sequencing lanes. Two additional independent replicas of 1 million unique cDNA reads from the same blood draw were analyzed for two donors (one aged 18 to 30 and one aged 80 or older). What the authors observed across the whole study: Compared with the aged group, the long-lived group had more naive CD4+ T cells, fewer expanded clones and increased TCR diversity, suggesting age selection. Because profiling used bulk unsorted PBMCs, naive and antigen-experienced compartments could not be compared conclusively. The percentage of naive T cells measured by flow cytometry correlated strongly with observed TCR beta diversity. Donor CMV infection status was unknown, potentially confounding age-related changes in expanded clonotypes. Estimates of total diversity from one million sequenced T cells were regarded as lower bounds and underestimates. As age increased, observed TCR beta diversity per million T cells dropped in a roughly linear way, and a significant reduction was already evident by age approximately 40.

CDR1 SGHRS and CDR2 YFSETQ are derived from the germline V gene. The CDR3 covers 14 residues, taking in both the cysteine and the phenylalanine. The CDR3 DNA has 42 bases and is translated from base 1. V lost 4 bases and J lost 4 bases; the stretch between them is 12 bases long. The chain is made from TRBV5-1 and TRBJ1-3; the D gene cannot be named for sure. Sequenced: blood. This sequence was found in a man aged 70-80 years in good health. DNA sequence: TGCGCCAGCAGCGACGGACGCGCGGGAAACACCATATATTTT. It translates as CASSDGRAGNTIYF.